These 27 T cell receptor beta chains came from one sample sequenced in a study of response to subunit inactivated influenza vaccine. From the RT-PCR reads, TCRdb called clonotypes with MiXCR, one entry per CDR3 protein. The sample lists fewer than 350,000 distinct CDR3 sequences, around a fifth seen once, with around 9.6% in the top ten. The sample was PBMCs from blood, taken about 19 months after vaccination. These receptors came from a man between 50 and 75 years old who received an inactivated influenza vaccine.

This clonotype was recorded many times. The chain is built from TRBV4-3 and TRBJ1-6; D remains unclear. Germline assignment: CDR1 LGHNA and CDR2 YSLEER. There are 14 residues in the CDR3. Trimming removed 0 bases at V and 8 bases at J, with 8 bases between. Here the CDR3 DNA reads TGCGCCAGCAGCCAAGATTCCGGGCATTCACCCCTCCACTTT. Its protein product is CASSQDSGHSPLHF.

This chain joins TRBV5-5 and TRBJ2-1, with D perhaps matching TRBD2 (6 bases). The CDR3 sequence is 15 residues long. The germline V and J ends were trimmed by 2 bases and 1 base, with 10 bases remaining between them. Germline V gene data show CDR1 as SGHKS and CDR2 as YYEKEE (reference sequence). The CDR3 region is CASSLSGLSYNEQFF. DNA of the CDR3: TGTGCCAGCAGCTTAAGCGGGTTATCCTACAATGAGCAGTTCTTC.

V usage is TRBV7-6 and J usage is TRBJ2-7; TRBD2 matches 8 bases. V lost 4 bases and J lost 3; bases outside the gene matches: 5. Germline CDR1 and CDR2: SGHVS and FNYEAQ. The CDR3 is made up of 14 amino acids. This CDR3 reads CASSWAGGIYEQYF. DNA for the CDR3: TGTGCCAGCAGCTGGGCGGGGGGTATCTACGAGCAGTACTTC.

This clonotype was counted at least ten times. J is TRBJ1-2 and V is TRBV7-8, with a possible D match to TRBD1 (6 bases). Trimming took 4 bases from V and 2 from J, leaving 11 bases between them. This CDR3 spans 14 amino acids. CDR1 and CDR2 from the germline V gene are SGHVS and FQNEAQ. The CDR3 protein is CASSSKTGNYGYTF. The CDR3 bases are TGTGCCAGCAGCTCGAAGACAGGAAACTATGGCTACACCTTC. The whole variable domain, remainder taken from reference TRBV7-8 and TRBJ1-2, is GAGVSQSPRYKVAKRGQDVALRCDPISGHVSLFWYQQALGQGPEFLTYFQNEAQLDKSGLPSDRFFAERPEGSVSTLKIQRTQQEDSAVYLCASSSKTGNYGYTFGSGTRLTVV.

CDR3 protein: CSVGRPNQPQHF. Written as DNA, the CDR3 is TGCAGCGTTGGTCGTCCCAATCAGCCCCAGCATTTT. The chain carries TRBV29-1 and TRBJ1-5; no clear D gene. The V and J ends lost 4 bases and 3 bases respectively, with 7 bases between them. The germline V gene has CDR1 SQVTM and CDR2 ANQGSEA. The CDR3 spans 12 residues. Together with reference TRBV29-1 and TRBJ1-5, the CDR3 gives the full variable domain: SAVISQKPSRDICQRGTSLTIQCQVDSQVTMMFWYRQQPGQSLTLIATANQGSEATYESGFVIDKFPISRPNLTFSTLTVSNMSPEDSSIYLCSVGRPNQPQHFGDGTRLSIL.

As regards this clonotype: At one of its ends the junction is not consistent with the germline gene, which may arise from a read error. The rearrangement joins TRBV14 to TRBJ1-2; the D is unclear. Per germline, CDR1 SGHDN and CDR2 FVKESK. The CDR3 extends over 13 amino acids. Here the CDR3 reads CASSQTGNYRYTF. CDR3 DNA: TGTGCCAGCAGTCAAACGGGGAACTATCGCTACACCTTC.

This clonotype was detected a few times. The CDR3 is CSIDVGGLQYF. The CDR3 DNA sequence: TGCAGCATAGATGTGGGGGGCCTACAGTACTTC. The J gene is TRBJ2-4, the V gene TRBV29-1; D may correspond to TRBD1 or TRBD2 (6 bases each). CDR3 length equals 11 residues. V lost 8 bases and J lost 13, with 18 bases in between. CDR1 is SQVTM and CDR2 is ANQGSEA in the germline V gene.

A few counts support this clonotype. V usage is TRBV28 and J usage is TRBJ2-1; D gene unclear. Trimming pared 2 bases from V and 0 bases from J, leaving 8 bases between. Germline V gene sequence: CDR1 MDHEN, CDR2 SYDVKM. The CDR3 totals 15 residues. Here the CDR3 DNA reads TGTGCCAGCAGTTTAACCTACAGCTCCTACAATGAGCAGTTCTTC. This encodes CASSLTYSSYNEQFF. Full variable domain (outside the CDR3, taken from reference TRBV28 and TRBJ2-1): DVKVTQSSRYLVKRTGEKVFLECVQDMDHENMFWYRQDPGLGLRLIYFSYDVKMKEKGDIPEGYSVSREKKERFSLILESASTNQTSMYLCASSLTYSSYNEQFFGPGTRLTVL.

This clonotype showed up just a few times. The gene calls are TRBV4-1 and TRBJ2-1, with D perhaps matching TRBD1 (5 bases). This CDR3 spans 16 amino acids. CDR1 is MGHRA, CDR2 YSYEKL, per germline. Trimming took 0 bases from V and 4 from J, leaving 13 bases between them. CDR3 coding DNA: TGCGCCAGCAGCCAAGATAATAGCAGGGAATACAATGAGCAGTTCTTC. It codes for CASSQDNSREYNEQFF.

This chain uses TRBV27 with TRBJ1-5; TRBD1 matches 7 bases. The germline V gene encodes CDR1 MNHEY and CDR2 SMNVEV (reference sequence). The CDR3 spans 15 residues. The ends lost 0 bases at V and 4 bases at J; junction bases unmatched: 3. CDR3 region: CASSLSLTGNQPQHF. As DNA, the CDR3 is TGTGCCAGCAGTTTATCGCTGACAGGGAATCAGCCCCAGCATTTT.

The gene calls are TRBV29-1 and TRBJ1-2; D is possibly TRBD1 (6 bases). With 4 bases removed from V and 2 bases from J, the gap between germline ends came to 17 bases. The CDR3 loop spans 15 amino acids. CDR1 SQVTM and CDR2 ANQGSEA come from the germline V gene. CDR3 DNA: TGCAGCGTTGGCGGCAGGGGTGGATCAAACTATGGCTACACCTTC. Residues: CSVGGRGGSNYGYTF.

In this sample, this clonotype turned up many times. The chain uses TRBV15 and TRBJ1-2; D call uncertain. Trimming took off 0 bases at V and 2 bases at J, with 10 bases between the two ends. The CDR3 totals 15 residues. The germline CDR1 and CDR2 sequences are LNHNV and YYDKDF (reference sequence). The CDR3 coding sequence is TGTGCCACCAGCAGAGAGGCATTAGGGAACTATGGCTACACCTTC. Its protein product is CATSREALGNYGYTF. Filled out from reference TRBV15 and TRBJ1-2, the complete variable domain reads DAMVIQNPRYQVTQFGKPVTLSCSQTLNHNVMYWYQQKSSQAPKLLFHYYDKDFNNEADTPDNFQSRRPNTSFCFLDIRSPGLGDTAMYLCATSREALGNYGYTFGSGTRLTVV.

The chain joins TRBV30 to TRBJ2-1, with D unclear. The CDR3 consists of 12 residues. In germline, CDR1 is GTSNPN, CDR2 SVGIG (reference sequence). V gave up 6 bases and J gave up 5 bases, with 11 bases separating them. The CDR3: CACSAEDNEQFF. The CDR3 coding sequence is TGTGCCTGTTCGGCCGAAGACAATGAGCAGTTCTTC.

This CDR3 reads CASSQELVWSNQPQHF. CDR3 nucleotide sequence: TGTGCCAGCAGCCAAGAACTGGTATGGAGCAATCAGCCCCAGCATTTT. This chain connects TRBV4-2 to TRBJ1-5; D unclear. There are 16 residues in the CDR3. V lost 0 bases and J lost 1, with 10 bases in between. CDR1 and CDR2 (germline): LGHNA, YNFKEQ.

The V gene is TRBV2, the J gene TRBJ1-1; TRBD1 agrees at 8 bases. The CDR3 loop spans 15 amino acids. Germline lookup yields CDR1 SNHLY and CDR2 FYNNEI. With 4 bases clipped from V and 1 base from J, the junction kept 5 bases outside the gene matches. The CDR3 is CASSARQGRNTEAFF. As DNA, the CDR3 is TGTGCCAGCAGTGCCCGACAGGGGCGGAACACTGAAGCTTTCTTT.

V usage is TRBV7-2 and J usage is TRBJ1-2, with TRBD1 identical over 7 bases. Germline V gene data show CDR1 as SGHTA and CDR2 as FQGNSA. The V segment lost 5 bases and the J segment 1 base; nucleotides outside the gene matches: 7. This CDR3 spans 15 amino acids. This chain's CDR3 is CASSKRTGDNYGYTF. The CDR3 coding sequence is TGTGCCAGCAGCAAAAGGACAGGAGATAACTATGGCTACACCTTC.

The gene calls are TRBV25-1 and TRBJ2-3; D might be TRBD1 or TRBD2, each matching 5 bases. The length of the CDR3 is 15 residues. The germline V gene encodes CDR1 MGHDK and CDR2 SYGVNS. Trimming left V 8 bases short and J 1 base short, with 16 bases between. Written as DNA, the CDR3 is TGTGCCAGCGAAGGACGGGGCAGAGGCACAGATACGCAGTATTTT. Protein product: CASEGRGRGTDTQYF.

The chain recombines TRBV28 with TRBJ2-7; no clear D. Trimming removed 2 bases from V and 2 bases from J, with 4 bases in between. Germline V lookup: CDR1 MDHEN, CDR2 SYDVKM. This CDR3 comprises 12 residues. In DNA form, the CDR3 reads TGTGCCAGCAGTTTAGCAACCTACGAGCAGTACTTC. Translated: CASSLATYEQYF. Variable domain in full (rest from reference TRBV28 and TRBJ2-7): DVKVTQSSRYLVKRTGEKVFLECVQDMDHENMFWYRQDPGLGLRLIYFSYDVKMKEKGDIPEGYSVSREKKERFSLILESASTNQTSMYLCASSLATYEQYFGPGTRLTVT.

This clonotype showed up just a few times. The chain's CDR3 is CASSLEGGGYNEQFF. Written as DNA, the CDR3 is TGTGCCAGCAGCTTAGAAGGGGGGGGCTACAATGAGCAGTTCTTC. The chain employs TRBV11-1 and TRBJ2-1; D might be TRBD2 (7 bases). With 1 base removed from V and 3 bases from J, the gap between germline ends came to 10 bases. Germline V gene data show CDR1 as SGHAT and CDR2 as FQDESV (reference sequence). The CDR3 has 15 residues.

J is TRBJ2-4 and V is TRBV29-1; 9 nucleotides match TRBD2. The germline V gene has CDR1 SQVTM and CDR2 ANQGSEA. V lost 6 bases and J lost 3; bases outside the gene matches: 15. The CDR3 length is 17 residues. The CDR3 coding sequence is TGCAGCGTCCTCCTAGCGGGGACCGGGGCGGTCAAAAACATTCAGTACTTC. Residues: CSVLLAGTGAVKNIQYF.

This chain uses TRBV7-3 with TRBJ2-7, with TRBD1 matching over 9 bases. The CDR3 consists of 15 residues. Germline V CDR1 and CDR2: SGHTA, FQGTGA. Trimming took 3 bases from V and 5 from J; bases not matched to a gene: 8. CDR3 bases: TGTGCCAGCAGCTTGACGGGACAGGGTGTCAACGAGCAGTACTTC. Translated, it gives CASSLTGQGVNEQYF.

The chain has TRBV25-1 and TRBJ2-5, with 7 bases identical to TRBD1. Per the germline V gene, CDR1 is MGHDK and CDR2 is SYGVNS. The CDR3 runs 15 residues. Losses at the gene ends were 4 bases for V and 1 base for J; bases not matched to a gene: 6. The CDR3: CASSGIQGIQETQYF. CDR3 nucleotides: TGTGCCAGCAGTGGCATACAGGGGATCCAAGAGACCCAGTACTTC.

In its sample, this clonotype was seen a few times. This rearrangement joins TRBV6-1 to TRBJ1-1; TRBD1 agrees at 9 bases. V shed 5 bases and J 3 bases; nucleotides not matched to a gene: 4. Germline V lookup: CDR1 MNHNS, CDR2 SASEGT. The CDR3 runs to 14 residues. CDR3: CASSRTGADTEAFF. The CDR3 DNA reads TGTGCCAGCAGTAGGACAGGGGCTGACACTGAAGCTTTCTTT.

This clonotype has only a few counts. The rearrangement links TRBV29-1 to TRBJ1-1; D unresolved. Germline CDR1 is SQVTM and CDR2 is ANQGSEA. The CDR3 is 12 residues long. Trimming shortened V by 7 bases and J by 2 bases, and 11 bases separated the two germline ends. The chain's CDR3 is CSASTANTEAFF. In DNA, the CDR3 is TGCAGCGCCTCTACTGCTAACACTGAAGCTTTCTTT.

This clonotype showed up many times. V is TRBV20-1 and J is TRBJ1-5, with D uncertain. V was cut by 3 bases and J by 2 bases, with 5 bases left in between. Germline V lookup: CDR1 DFQATT, CDR2 SNEGSKA (reference sequence). The CDR3 is 12 residues long. The CDR3, as DNA: TGCAGTGCTAGGATGGGCAATCAGCCCCAGCATTTT. Translation gives CSARMGNQPQHF.

This CDR3 is CSARAPRTGYYGYTF. Written as DNA, the CDR3 is TGCAGTGCTAGAGCCCCTCGGACAGGTTACTATGGCTACACCTTC. The chain employs TRBV20-1 and TRBJ1-2; 7 bases fit TRBD1. From germline, CDR1 is DFQATT and CDR2 SNEGSKA (reference sequence). V dropped 1 base and J dropped 3; count of bases not matched to a gene: 8. The CDR3 totals 15 residues.

This clonotype showed up just a few times. The chain combines TRBV12-3 or TRBV12-4 with TRBJ2-7, with TRBD2 matching over 7 bases. V dropped 6 bases and J dropped 7; count of bases not matched to a gene: 6. The CDR3 length is 12 residues. The CDR3 DNA sequence: TGTGCCAGCAGATTTAGACTAGCTGAGCAGTACTTC. This sequence encodes CASRFRLAEQYF.